The rows below give T cell receptor beta chains drawn from one sample of a study. Clones were sequenced by immunoSEQ multiplex PCR, and TCRdb holds only the in-frame ones, with some missing. Of 55,000 to 70,000 clones in the sample, just over 90% were seen once. Sequenced: PBMCs. The receptors come from a man aged 35 to 55 with rheumatoid arthritis. The CDR3 runs from the conserved cysteine through the conserved F or W. The D gene is left open where the match is weak.

v_call d_call cdr3_aa
TRBV5-6 - CASSPRVYQETQYF
TRBV18 - CASSSLQSSQDTQYF
TRBV5-1 TRBD2 CASSLVAGERTDTQYF
TRBV9 TRBD2 CASSSPEGLAPSGADTQYF
TRBV28 - CASSPPQGGNSPLHF
TRBV7-9 TRBD2 CASSLTSGTSYEQYF
TRBV18 - CASSLGVGINYGYTF
TRBV6-6 - CASSQSGQGYEQYF
TRBV9 - CASSVGPGSTNEKLFF
TRBV6-5 - CASTPQGNVAYEQYF
TRBV5-6 - CASSATGSANYGYTF
TRBV6-4 - CASSASRVAEQFF
TRBV11-2 - CASSPTHNQETQYF
TRBV11-2 - CASSLAGGRNYGYTF
TRBV7-9 TRBD1 CASSHTDRGRDGELFF
TRBV19 - CASSMGHVLIVSPLHF
TRBV7-2 TRBD1 CASSSTGMNEKLFF
TRBV5-6 TRBD1 CASSLVGTGGQETQYF
TRBV7-9 TRBD1 CASSYRGQGGTEAFF
TRBV5-5 - CASSLGNQPQHF
TRBV7-5 - CARSRQGQGEATNEKLFF
TRBV27 - CASSFQQQVNSPLHF
TRBV21-1 - CASMIVGGQGYGRANEQFF
TRBV11-2 TRBD1 CASSSPGQGADTQYF
TRBV6-5 - CASSESLGRGYGYTF
TRBV7-9 TRBD1 CASSLAGQMNTEAFF
TRBV9 TRBD1 CASSRTGEADTQYF
TRBV18 - CASSPLTASSLF
TRBV10-1 TRBD2 CASSPGGYNEQFF